Sequencing of this TCR beta chain was carried out in a study of blood T cell repertoires in COVID-19. Study-level information: PBMCs, B-cell-depleted T cells, or T cells provided the cDNA or gDNA that made up the material.

The CDR3 is made up of 15 amino acids. CDR1 is LNHDA and CDR2 is SQIVND in the germline V gene (reference sequence). V trimming: 5 bases; J trimming: 13 bases; junction bases outside the gene matches: 15. Participants came from about two dozen US areas, aged roughly 18 to 89 years. Allocation to cohorts depended on clinical history reported by the participants. Original data processing: Scientists estimated how many nucleated cells there were by amplifying reference gene primers. Data came from immunoSEQ multiplex PCR; TCRdb stores just in-frame clones and leaves some out. V, J and clone size are taken as reported in that table, and D and trimming were inferred from the DNA itself. Of 100,000 to 150,000 clones listed, around four fifths are singletons.

Sequenced input: PBMCs or T cells enriched from blood (not recorded which). The chain combines TRBV19 with TRBJ1-4; TRBD1 matches at 8 bases. The clonotype comes from a man aged 40-49 years with acute COVID-19. The CDR3 nucleotides are TGTGCCAGTAGTGGCCCGGGGGCAGGGGGCGTTCGACTGTTTTTT. Protein sequence: CASSGPGAGGVRLFF.